One sample yielded the 10 T cell receptor beta chains listed below, sequenced in a study of blood T cell repertoires in COVID-19. The protocol was immunoSEQ multiplex PCR, while the TCRdb copy is restricted to in-frame clones and leaves out a portion. The table lists some 60,000 clones, roughly 90% of them singletons. Sequenced material: peripheral blood. These receptors were taken from a human donor in a cohort sampled during active COVID-19.

The chain is built from TRBV18 and TRBJ2-2; 8 bases line up with TRBD2. V dropped 1 base and J dropped 1; count of bases not matched to a gene: 5. This CDR3 is built from 17 residues. CDR1 and CDR2 (germline): KGHSH, LQKENI. The CDR3 spells CASSPLLAGENTGELFF. The CDR3 DNA reads TGTGCCAGCTCACCACTGCTAGCGGGTGAGAACACCGGGGAGCTGTTTTTT.

The chain recombines TRBV19 with TRBJ2-5; 13 bases line up with TRBD2. The V and J ends lost 7 bases and 7 bases, in that order; junction bases with no gene match: 9. Germline CDR1 and CDR2: LNHDA and SQIVND (reference sequence). The CDR3 is 15 residues long. The CDR3 spells CASNPGTSGMGTQYF. The CDR3 DNA sequence: TGTGCCAGTAACCCGGGGACTAGCGGGATGGGGACCCAGTACTTC.

The chain has TRBV12-5 and TRBJ2-7; D perhaps matches TRBD1 (5 bases). The germline V gene encodes CDR1 LGHNT and CDR2 FRNRAP. Trimming took off 1 base at V and 0 bases at J, with 7 bases between the two ends. This CDR3 has 14 amino acids. CDR3 nucleotides: TGTGCTAGTGGTTTGGGACAGCGCTCCTACGAGCAGTACTTC. Protein sequence: CASGLGQRSYEQYF. Full variable domain (outside the CDR3, taken from reference TRBV12-5 and TRBJ2-7): DARVTQTPRHKVTEMGQEVTMRCQPILGHNTVFWYRQTMMQGLELLAYFRNRAPLDDSGMPKDRFSAEMPDATLATLKIQPSEPRDSAVYFCASGLGQRSYEQYFGPGTRLTVT.

The gene calls are TRBV27 and TRBJ2-5; 10 positions agree with TRBD1. Losses at the gene ends were 4 bases for V and 5 bases for J; bases not matched to a gene: 4. The CDR3 consists of 14 residues. In germline, CDR1 is MNHEY, CDR2 SMNVEV (reference sequence). CDR3 loop: CASSSRDRGETQYF. DNA of the CDR3: TGTGCCAGCAGTTCCCGGGACAGGGGTGAGACCCAGTACTTC.

CDR3 DNA: TGTGCCAGCTCACCTCCTTGGGGGCTAGCGGTTGTAGGCGAGCAGTACTTC. Its translation: CASSPPWGLAVVGEQYF. The chain combines TRBV18 with TRBJ2-7, with D tentatively TRBD2 (7 bases). The V end lost 3 bases, the J end lost 6 bases, and 24 bases lay between the germline ends. Germline V lookup: CDR1 KGHSH, CDR2 LQKENI. There are 17 residues in the CDR3.

V and J are TRBV10-3 and TRBJ1-4; perhaps TRBD1 as D (5 bases). V lost 0 bases, J lost 5 bases, and 10 bases lay in between. Germline V gives CDR1 ENHRY, CDR2 SYGVKD. The CDR3 totals 15 residues. CDR3 loop: CAISESQQANEKLFF. CDR3 bases: TGTGCCATCAGTGAGTCGCAACAGGCGAATGAAAAACTGTTTTTT.

The rearrangement uses TRBV6-5 and TRBJ2-7; 8 bases are shared with TRBD1. This CDR3 is built from 14 residues. CDR1 and CDR2 (germline): MNHEY, SVGAGI. Trimming took 5 bases from V and 3 from J; bases not matched to a gene: 6. DNA of the CDR3: TGTGCCAGCAGTAACAGGGGGGTGGTCTACGAGCAGTACTTC. Translation gives CASSNRGVVYEQYF.

The rearrangement links TRBV7-2 to TRBJ2-5; 11 nucleotides agree with TRBD2. This CDR3 region has 16 residues. CDR1 is SGHTA and CDR2 is FQGNSA in the germline V gene. The trim removed 1 base at V and 1 base at J, leaving 2 bases unmatched. CDR3 DNA: TGTGCCAGCAGCTTAGGGGGACTAGCGGCCCAAGAGACCCAGTACTTC. Protein product: CASSLGGLAAQETQYF.

The J gene is TRBJ2-3, the V gene TRBV7-2, with 7 bases identical to TRBD1. V lost 5 bases, J lost 8 bases, and 7 bases stayed unmatched. The V gene's germline CDR1 is SGHTA and CDR2 FQGNSA. This CDR3 comprises 13 residues. In nucleotides, the CDR3 is TGTGCCAGCAGCGCGATCCCAGGGGGTACGCAGTATTTT. This encodes CASSAIPGGTQYF.

The rearrangement joins TRBV4-2 to TRBJ2-3; TRBD2 matches 9 bases. The CDR3 is made up of 16 amino acids. V shed 2 bases and J 1 base; nucleotides not matched to a gene: 4. The germline V gene encodes CDR1 LGHNA and CDR2 YNFKEQ. DNA of the CDR3: TGTGCCAGCAGCCAACTAGCGGGAATGGGCACAGATACGCAGTATTTT. Protein sequence: CASSQLAGMGTDTQYF.